The entry below gives a single TCR beta chain sequence along with its context. As processed by the authors: Quantification of nucleated cells was approximated via reference gene primer amplification. Sequenced by immunoSEQ multiplex PCR; TCRdb stores in-frame clones only, minus some. D and trimming were read from the DNA, whereas the V and J calls and clone size are those reported in that table. The sample carries around 450,000 clones, around 90% recorded once. These data originate in a study of blood T cell repertoires in COVID-19. In the study overall: Samples representing acute and convalescent COVID-19 were sourced from the United States, Italy and Spain.

The age range of participants was 18 to 89 years, with residence in approximately 25 US areas. Symptom resolution, clearance, or two negative PCRs marked the recovered donors of Cohort 3. Sequencing input: PBMCs or T cells enriched from blood (not recorded which). This receptor was identified in a young woman who had recovered from COVID-19.

The CDR3: CAWKLGDRSFRSTDTQYF. CDR3 bases: TGTGCCTGGAAGTTAGGTGACAGAAGCTTTCGGAGCACAGATACGCAGTATTTT. This chain joins TRBV30 and TRBJ2-3; the D gene is possibly TRBD1 (5 bases). The ends were cut back, 4 bases at V and 0 bases at J, with 23 bases in the middle. The CDR3 is made up of 18 amino acids. CDR1 and CDR2 from the germline V gene are GTSNPN and SVGIG (reference sequence).